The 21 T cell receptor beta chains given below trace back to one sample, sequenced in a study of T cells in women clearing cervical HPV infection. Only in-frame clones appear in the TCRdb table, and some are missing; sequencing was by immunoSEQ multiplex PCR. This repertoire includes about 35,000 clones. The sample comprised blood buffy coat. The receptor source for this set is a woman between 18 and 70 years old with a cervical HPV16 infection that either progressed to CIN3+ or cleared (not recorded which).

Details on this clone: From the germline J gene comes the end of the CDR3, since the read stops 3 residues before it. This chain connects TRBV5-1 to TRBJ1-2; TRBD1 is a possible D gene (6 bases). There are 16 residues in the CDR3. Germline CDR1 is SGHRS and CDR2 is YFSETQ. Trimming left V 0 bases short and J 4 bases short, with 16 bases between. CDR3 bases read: TGCGCCAGCAGCTTGGTAGGGGCAGGGGCATCCTATGGC. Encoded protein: CASSLVGAGASYG. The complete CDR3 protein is CASSLVGAGASYGYTF. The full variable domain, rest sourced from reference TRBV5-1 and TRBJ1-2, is KAGVTQTPRYLIKTRGQQVTLSCSPISGHRSVSWYQQTPGQGLQFLFEYFSETQRNKGNFPGRFSGRQFSNSRSEMNVSTLELGDSALYLCASSLVGAGASYGYTFGSGTRLTVV.

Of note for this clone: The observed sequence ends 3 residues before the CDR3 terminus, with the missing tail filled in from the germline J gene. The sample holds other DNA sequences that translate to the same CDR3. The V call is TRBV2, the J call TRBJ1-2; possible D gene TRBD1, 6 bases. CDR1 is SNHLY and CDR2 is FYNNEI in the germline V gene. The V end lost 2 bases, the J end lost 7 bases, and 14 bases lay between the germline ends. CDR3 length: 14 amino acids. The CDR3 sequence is CASSEIQGVGGYTF. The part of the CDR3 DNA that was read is TGTGCCAGCAGTGAAATACAGGGCGTTGGTGGC.

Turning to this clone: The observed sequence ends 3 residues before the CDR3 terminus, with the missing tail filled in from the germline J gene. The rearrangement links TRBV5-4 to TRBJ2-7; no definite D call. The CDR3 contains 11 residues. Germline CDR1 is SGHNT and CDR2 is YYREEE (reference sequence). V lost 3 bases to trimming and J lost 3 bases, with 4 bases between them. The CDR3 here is CASSYNYEQYF. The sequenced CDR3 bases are TGTGCCAGCAGCTACAACTACGAG.

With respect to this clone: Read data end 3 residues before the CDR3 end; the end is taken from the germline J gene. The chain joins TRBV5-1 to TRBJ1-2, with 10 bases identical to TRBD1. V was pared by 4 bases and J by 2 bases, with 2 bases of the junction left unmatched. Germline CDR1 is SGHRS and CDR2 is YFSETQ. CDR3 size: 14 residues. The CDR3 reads CASSPGQGNYGYTF. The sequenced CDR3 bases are TGCGCCAGCAGCCCGGGACAGGGGAACTATGGC.

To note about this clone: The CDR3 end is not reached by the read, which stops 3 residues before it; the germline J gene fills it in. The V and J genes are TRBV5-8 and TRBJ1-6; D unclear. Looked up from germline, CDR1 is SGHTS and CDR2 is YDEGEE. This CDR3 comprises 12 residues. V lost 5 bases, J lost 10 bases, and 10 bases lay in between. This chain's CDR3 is CASRGRESPLHF. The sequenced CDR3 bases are TGTGCCAGCAGAGGGCGGGAATCACCC.

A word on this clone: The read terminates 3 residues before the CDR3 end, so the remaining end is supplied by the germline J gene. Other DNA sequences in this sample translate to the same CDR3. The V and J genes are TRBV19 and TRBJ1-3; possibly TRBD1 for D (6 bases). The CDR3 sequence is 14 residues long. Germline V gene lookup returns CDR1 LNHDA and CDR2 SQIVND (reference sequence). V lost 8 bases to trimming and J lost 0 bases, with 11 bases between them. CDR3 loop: CASSWGLSGNTIYF. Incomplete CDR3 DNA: TGTGCCAGTTCCTGGGGGCTCTCTGGAAACACC.

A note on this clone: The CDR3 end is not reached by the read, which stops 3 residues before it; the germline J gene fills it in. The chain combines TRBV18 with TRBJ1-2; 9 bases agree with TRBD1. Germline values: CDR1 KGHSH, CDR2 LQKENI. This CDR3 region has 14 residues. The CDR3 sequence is CASSRQGGSYDYTF. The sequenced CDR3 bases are TGTGCCAGCTCACGACAGGGGGGATCCTACGAC.

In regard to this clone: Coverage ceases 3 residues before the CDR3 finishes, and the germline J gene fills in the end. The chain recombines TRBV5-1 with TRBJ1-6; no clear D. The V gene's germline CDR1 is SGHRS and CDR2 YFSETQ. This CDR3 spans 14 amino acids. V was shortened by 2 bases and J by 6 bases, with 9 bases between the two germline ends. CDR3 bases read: TGCGCCAGCAGCTTAGAATACGGTAATTCACCC. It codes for CASSLEYGNSP. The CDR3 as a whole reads CASSLEYGNSPLHF.

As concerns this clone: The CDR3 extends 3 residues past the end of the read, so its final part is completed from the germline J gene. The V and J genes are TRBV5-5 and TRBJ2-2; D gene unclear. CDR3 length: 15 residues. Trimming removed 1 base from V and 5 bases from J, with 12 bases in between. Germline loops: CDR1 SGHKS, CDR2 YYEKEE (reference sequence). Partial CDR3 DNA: TGTGCCAGCAGCTTGACCAGGCTTGAAACCGGGGAG. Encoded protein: CASSLTRLETGE. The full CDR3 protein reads CASSLTRLETGELFF.

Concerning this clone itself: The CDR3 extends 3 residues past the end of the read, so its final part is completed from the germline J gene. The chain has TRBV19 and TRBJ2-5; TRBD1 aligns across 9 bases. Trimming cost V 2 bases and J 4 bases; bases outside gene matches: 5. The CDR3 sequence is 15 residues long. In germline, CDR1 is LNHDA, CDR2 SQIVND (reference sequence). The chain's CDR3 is CASSIRDRVAETQYF. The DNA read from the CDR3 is TGTGCCAGTAGTATAAGGGACAGGGTCGCAGAGACC.

CDR3 DNA (partial): TGTGCCAGCAGCTTAGAACCGGGGATCAATCAGCCC. Translated: CASSLEPGINQP. The complete CDR3 protein is CASSLEPGINQPQHF. This chain joins TRBV11-2 and TRBJ1-5; D unresolved. Read coverage stops 3 residues before the CDR3 terminus; the germline J gene supplies the remainder. CDR3 length: 15 residues. V lost 0 bases, J lost 3 bases, and 9 bases lay in between. Per germline, CDR1 SGHAT and CDR2 FQNNGV.

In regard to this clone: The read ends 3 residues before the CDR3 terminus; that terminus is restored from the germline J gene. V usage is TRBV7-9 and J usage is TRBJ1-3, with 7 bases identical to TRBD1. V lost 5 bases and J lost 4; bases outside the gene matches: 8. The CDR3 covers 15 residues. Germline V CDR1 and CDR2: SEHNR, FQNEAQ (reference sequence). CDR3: CASSPRTGSGNTIYF. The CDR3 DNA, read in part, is TGTGCCAGCAGCCCCAGGACAGGTTCAGGAAACACC.

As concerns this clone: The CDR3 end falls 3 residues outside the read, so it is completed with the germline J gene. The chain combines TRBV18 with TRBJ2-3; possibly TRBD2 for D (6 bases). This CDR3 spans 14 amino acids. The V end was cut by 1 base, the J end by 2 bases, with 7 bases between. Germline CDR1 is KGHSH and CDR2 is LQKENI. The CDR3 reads CASSPRLDTDTQYF. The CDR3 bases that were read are TGTGCCAGCTCACCACGACTAGACACAGATACG.

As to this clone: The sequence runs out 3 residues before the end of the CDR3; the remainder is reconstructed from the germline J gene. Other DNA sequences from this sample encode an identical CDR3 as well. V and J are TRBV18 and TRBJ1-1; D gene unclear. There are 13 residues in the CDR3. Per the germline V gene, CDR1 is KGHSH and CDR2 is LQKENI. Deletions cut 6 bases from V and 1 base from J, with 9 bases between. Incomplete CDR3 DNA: TGTGCCAGCTCCCCTCAGGCGAACACTGAA. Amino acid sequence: CASSPQANTE. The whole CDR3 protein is CASSPQANTEAFF.

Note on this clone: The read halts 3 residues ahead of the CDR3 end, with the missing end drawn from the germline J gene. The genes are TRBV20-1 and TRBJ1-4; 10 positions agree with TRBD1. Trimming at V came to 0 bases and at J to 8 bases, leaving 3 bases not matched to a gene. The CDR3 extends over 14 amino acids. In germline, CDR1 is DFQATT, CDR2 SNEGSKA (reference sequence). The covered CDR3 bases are TGCAGTGCTAGAGAGGGGACAGGGGACGAAAAA. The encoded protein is CSAREGTGDEK. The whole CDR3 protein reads CSAREGTGDEKLFF.

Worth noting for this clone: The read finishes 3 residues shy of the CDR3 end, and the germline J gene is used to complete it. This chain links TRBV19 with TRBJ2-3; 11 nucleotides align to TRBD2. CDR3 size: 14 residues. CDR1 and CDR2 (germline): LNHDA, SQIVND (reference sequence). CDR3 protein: CASSIRGLAASQYF. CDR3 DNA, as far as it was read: TGTGCCAGTAGTATCCGGGGACTAGCGGCGTCG. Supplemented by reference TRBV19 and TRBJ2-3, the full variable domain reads DGGITQSPKYLFRKEGQNVTLSCEQNLNHDAMYWYRQDPGQGLRLIYYSQIVNDFQKGDIAEGYSVSREKKESFPLTVTSAQKNPTAFYLCASSIRGLAASQYFGPGTRLTVL.

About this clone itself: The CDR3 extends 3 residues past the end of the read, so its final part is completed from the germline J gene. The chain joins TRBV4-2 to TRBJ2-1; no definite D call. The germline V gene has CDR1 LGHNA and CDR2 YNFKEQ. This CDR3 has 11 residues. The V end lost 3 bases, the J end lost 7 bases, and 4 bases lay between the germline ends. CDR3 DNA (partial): TGTGCCAGCAGCCACGTGAATGAG. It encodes CASSHVNE. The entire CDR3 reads CASSHVNEQFF.

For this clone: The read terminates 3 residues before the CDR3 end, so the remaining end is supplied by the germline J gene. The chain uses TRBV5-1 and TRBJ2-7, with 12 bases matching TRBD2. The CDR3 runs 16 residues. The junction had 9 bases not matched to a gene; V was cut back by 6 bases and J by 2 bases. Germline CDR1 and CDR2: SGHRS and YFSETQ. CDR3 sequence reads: CASKTSGGSFPYEQYF. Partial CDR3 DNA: TGCGCCAGCAAAACTAGCGGGGGGAGTTTCCCCTACGAG.

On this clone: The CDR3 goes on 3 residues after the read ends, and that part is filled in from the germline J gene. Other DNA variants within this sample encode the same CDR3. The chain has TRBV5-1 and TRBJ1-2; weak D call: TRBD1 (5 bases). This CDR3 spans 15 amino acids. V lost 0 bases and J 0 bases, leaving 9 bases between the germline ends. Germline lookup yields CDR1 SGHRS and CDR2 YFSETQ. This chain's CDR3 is CASSLGQPPNYGYTF. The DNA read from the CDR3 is TGCGCCAGCAGCTTGGGACAGCCACCTAACTATGGC. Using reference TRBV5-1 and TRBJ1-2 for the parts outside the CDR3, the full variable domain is KAGVTQTPRYLIKTRGQQVTLSCSPISGHRSVSWYQQTPGQGLQFLFEYFSETQRNKGNFPGRFSGRQFSNSRSEMNVSTLELGDSALYLCASSLGQPPNYGYTFGSGTRLTVV.

The covered CDR3 bases are TGTGCCAGCAGCTTAGGACAGGAAAATGAAAAA. Its translation: CASSLGQENEK. The whole CDR3 region reads CASSLGQENEKLFF. J is TRBJ1-4 and V is TRBV7-2; the D gene is possibly TRBD1 (6 bases). The observed sequence ends 3 residues before the CDR3 terminus, with the missing tail filled in from the germline J gene. This CDR3 has 14 residues. Deletions cut 1 base from V and 5 bases from J, with 8 bases between. From germline, CDR1 is SGHTA and CDR2 FQGNSA.

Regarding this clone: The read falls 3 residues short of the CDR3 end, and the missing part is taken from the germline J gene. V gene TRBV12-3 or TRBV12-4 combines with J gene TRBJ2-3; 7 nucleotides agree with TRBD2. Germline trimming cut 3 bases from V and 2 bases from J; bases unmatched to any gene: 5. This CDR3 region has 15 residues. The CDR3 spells CASSFSGLDTDTQYF. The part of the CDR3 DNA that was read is TGTGCCAGCAGTTTTTCCGGACTAGACACAGATACG.